These 18 T cell receptor beta chains were sequenced from one sample in a study of T cells in narcolepsy. The method was immunoSEQ multiplex PCR; TCRdb's version includes in-frame clones alone and lacks a portion of them. This sample has 25,000 to 35,000 clones, with around nine tenths found just once. Material: CD45RA- memory CD4+ T cells from PBMCs. These receptor sequences come from a human donor with narcolepsy.

This chain connects TRBV7-9 to TRBJ1-4, with D hard to call. The CDR3 runs 12 residues. The V end lost 6 bases, the J end lost 7 bases, and 9 bases lay between the germline ends. CDR1 and CDR2 from the germline V gene are SEHNR and FQNEAQ (reference sequence). The CDR3: CASSLTAEKLFF. CDR3 coding DNA: TGTGCCAGCAGTCTCACCGCTGAAAAACTGTTTTTT.

This rearrangement joins TRBV29-1 to TRBJ1-1, with D perhaps matching TRBD1 (6 bases). In germline, CDR1 is SQVTM, CDR2 ANQGSEA. V was clipped by 2 bases and J by 2 bases, with 18 bases between them. This CDR3 has 16 residues. The CDR3 nucleotides are TGCAGCGTTGAATCGGAAAGGACAGCGCGAAACACTGAAGCTTTCTTT. It encodes CSVESERTARNTEAFF. The whole variable domain, remainder taken from reference TRBV29-1 and TRBJ1-1, is SAVISQKPSRDICQRGTSLTIQCQVDSQVTMMFWYRQQPGQSLTLIATANQGSEATYESGFVIDKFPISRPNLTFSTLTVSNMSPEDSSIYLCSVESERTARNTEAFFGQGTRLTVV.

This rearrangement joins TRBV5-1 to TRBJ2-2; 9 positions agree with TRBD1. This CDR3 contains 14 residues. Germline CDR1 and CDR2: SGHRS and YFSETQ. V shed 4 bases, J shed 4 bases, and the junction held 2 bases outside the gene matches. CDR3 in amino acids: CASSTGGFTGELFF. The CDR3 nucleotides read TGCGCCAGCAGCACAGGGGGCTTCACCGGGGAGCTGTTTTTT.

This clone was detected only once. The chain is built from TRBV6-5 and TRBJ2-1; the match to TRBD1 covers 7 bases. CDR3 length: 14 amino acids. The J segment lost 6 bases and the V segment lost 7 bases, leaving 9 bases of the junction unmatched. Germline V CDR1 and CDR2: MNHEY, SVGAGI. Written as DNA, the CDR3 is TGTGCCAGCACCGTCCTACAGGGGAGCAATGAGCAGTTCTTC. This encodes CASTVLQGSNEQFF.

V is TRBV5-4 and J is TRBJ2-1, with a tentative D call TRBD2 (6 bases). There are 15 residues in the CDR3. The germline V gene encodes CDR1 SGHNT and CDR2 YYREEE (reference sequence). Trimming took off 4 bases at V and 2 bases at J, with 13 bases between the two ends. The CDR3 DNA reads TGTGCCAGCAGCCAAAGCACTAGCACCTACAATGAGCAGTTCTTC. Its protein product is CASSQSTSTYNEQFF.

The chain employs TRBV19 and TRBJ1-5; TRBD1 might be the D (5 bases). V was trimmed by 6 bases and J by 5 bases, leaving 8 bases between them. Germline loops: CDR1 LNHDA, CDR2 SQIVND (reference sequence). The CDR3 spans 12 residues. The CDR3, as DNA: TGTGCCAGTAGGCAGGGCGATCAGCCCCAGCATTTT. This translates into CASRQGDQPQHF.

This clone was picked up a small number of times. The chain has TRBV13 and TRBJ1-1; D may be TRBD1 (5 bases). Trimming took off 3 bases at V and 10 bases at J, with 12 bases between the two ends. Germline V gene data show CDR1 as PRHDT and CDR2 as FYEKMQ (reference sequence). CDR3 length: 12 amino acids. CDR3 sequence: CASSLRVGGAFF. The CDR3 coding sequence is TGTGCCAGCAGCTTGAGGGTGGGGGGAGCTTTCTTT.

The chain has TRBV4-1 and TRBJ2-1; 8 bases are a match to TRBD1. CDR1 and CDR2 (germline): MGHRA, YSYEKL. CDR3 length: 15 amino acids. V shed 1 base, J shed 5 bases, and the junction held 4 bases outside the gene matches. CDR3 protein: CASSQVDRENNEQFF. Here the CDR3 DNA reads TGCGCCAGCAGCCAAGTGGACAGGGAGAACAATGAGCAGTTCTTC.

The chain joins TRBV18 to TRBJ2-5; perhaps TRBD2 as D (6 bases). The CDR3 is 17 amino acids. V was trimmed by 3 bases and J by 5 bases, leaving 22 bases between them. CDR1 and CDR2 from the germline V gene are KGHSH and LQKENI. The chain's CDR3 is CASSPSRGRTSGETQYF. DNA for the CDR3: TGTGCCAGCTCACCCTCGAGGGGACGGACAAGCGGGGAGACCCAGTACTTC.

The chain recombines TRBV29-1 with TRBJ2-6, with a possible D match to TRBD1 (5 bases). V shed 7 bases and J shed 0 bases, with 13 bases lying between them. The germline V gene encodes CDR1 SQVTM and CDR2 ANQGSEA. CDR3 size: 15 residues. The CDR3 sequence is CSAGNRSSGANVLTF. CDR3 nucleotides: TGCAGCGCTGGGAACAGGAGCTCTGGGGCCAACGTCCTGACTTTC.

The chain has TRBV7-9 and TRBJ2-1; a possible D gene is TRBD1 (7 bases). The ends were cut back, 5 bases at V and 4 bases at J, with 18 bases in the middle. In germline, CDR1 is SEHNR, CDR2 FQNEAQ (reference sequence). The CDR3 is 16 amino acids. CDR3 sequence reads: CASSPGGRVVYNEQFF. The DNA of the CDR3 is TGTGCCAGCAGCCCAGGGGGGCGGGTGGTATACAATGAGCAGTTCTTC. Filled out from reference TRBV7-9 and TRBJ2-1, the complete variable domain reads DTGVSQNPRHKITKRGQNVTFRCDPISEHNRLYWYRQTLGQGPEFLTYFQNEAQLEKSRLLSDRFSAERPKGSFSTLEIQRTEQGDSAMYLCASSPGGRVVYNEQFFGPGTRLTVL.

The J gene is TRBJ1-1, the V gene TRBV9; D might be TRBD1 (6 bases). V was clipped by 0 bases and J by 4 bases, with 10 bases between them. Looked up from germline, CDR1 is SGDLS and CDR2 is YYNGEE. The CDR3 is made up of 14 amino acids. The CDR3 sequence: CASSVVGGITEAFF. The CDR3 nucleotides read TGTGCCAGCAGCGTAGTAGGGGGAATCACTGAAGCTTTCTTT.

The chain recombines TRBV5-4 with TRBJ1-6; D call uncertain. The CDR3 length is 12 residues. V lost 2 bases to trimming and J lost 13 bases, with 10 bases between them. In germline, CDR1 is SGHNT, CDR2 YYREEE (reference sequence). The CDR3 bases are TGTGCCAGCAGCTTTATAGGGCGTCCCCTCCACTTT. Translating it yields CASSFIGRPLHF.

The chain links TRBV9 to TRBJ1-2; TRBD1 matches 7 bases. CDR3 length: 14 amino acids. The germline CDR1 and CDR2 sequences are SGDLS and YYNGEE. V was clipped by 3 bases and J by 8 bases; unmatched bases: 10. This CDR3 reads CASSAGGSASGYTF. The CDR3, as DNA: TGTGCCAGCAGCGCAGGGGGTAGTGCCAGCGGCTACACCTTC.

Regarding this clone: The germline gene is not matched at one end of the junction; a read error may be the cause. The J gene is TRBJ2-3, the V gene TRBV18; the D gene is possibly TRBD1 (5 bases). The CDR3 runs to 14 residues. Germline V CDR1 and CDR2: KGHSH, LQKENI. CDR3 sequence: CVSSTQGWTDTQYF. The DNA for the CDR3 is TGTGTCAGCTCAACCCAGGGTTGGACAGATACGCAGTATTTT.

This chain links TRBV27 with TRBJ1-2; 8 nucleotides match TRBD1. In germline, CDR1 is MNHEY, CDR2 SMNVEV (reference sequence). This CDR3 comprises 14 residues. V shed 6 bases and J 5 bases; nucleotides not matched to a gene: 8. The CDR3 here is CASRPGDRQYGYTF. The DNA for the CDR3 is TGTGCCAGCAGACCAGGGGACAGGCAATATGGCTACACCTTC.

The chain joins TRBV28 to TRBJ2-3, with a possible D match to TRBD2 (7 bases). The CDR3 contains 15 residues. Trimming took off 4 bases at V and 5 bases at J, with 16 bases between the two ends. Germline V gene lookup returns CDR1 MDHEN and CDR2 SYDVKM. CDR3 sequence reads: CASSYQRGGGDTQYF. The CDR3 nucleotides are TGTGCCAGCAGTTACCAGAGGGGGGGAGGAGATACGCAGTATTTT.

The chain uses TRBV9 and TRBJ1-3; D might be TRBD1 (5 bases). Trimming took off 4 bases at V and 0 bases at J, with 11 bases between the two ends. Germline assignment: CDR1 SGDLS and CDR2 YYNGEE. CDR3 length: 15 residues. The CDR3, as DNA: TGTGCCAGCAGCCCAACCGGGACCTCTGGAAACACCATATATTTT. Amino acid sequence: CASSPTGTSGNTIYF.